This T cell receptor beta chain originates from a study of T cell changes during pregnancy in multiple sclerosis. The CDR3 is made up of 12 amino acids. Per the germline V gene, CDR1 is SQVTM and CDR2 is ANQGSEA. Unmatched junction bases numbered 6, after V lost 6 bases and J lost 5 bases. The table came from immunoSEQ multiplex PCR; TCRdb's copy has only in-frame clones and leaves some out. The sample lists roughly 80,000 clones, 93% occurring once. The sample here was peripheral blood, taken in the second trimester of pregnancy. The V call is TRBV29-1, the J call TRBJ1-2, with TRBD1 matching over 7 bases. This receptor was obtained from a female donor with multiple sclerosis, enrolled in a pregnancy study. The CDR3 sequence: CSVRQGTYGYTF. CDR3 bases: TGCAGCGTCCGACAGGGAACGTATGGCTACACCTTC. The full variable domain, with the rest looked up from reference TRBV29-1 and TRBJ1-2, is SAVISQKPSRDICQRGTSLTIQCQVDSQVTMMFWYRQQPGQSLTLIATANQGSEATYESGFVIDKFPISRPNLTFSTLTVSNMSPEDSSIYLCSVRQGTYGYTFGSGTRLTVV.